This record looks at one T cell receptor (beta chain) sequence and its context. This receptor's antigen is unknown. Base quality data are lacking; no much larger clone is found one base away. This sample is drawn from a study of regulatory T cells in long-lasting Graves disease (dated by TCRdb to the early 2020s). At the level of the whole study: Persistent Graves' disease meant more than 5 years of antithyroid drug treatment with TSH receptor autoantibodies that stayed positive. Antithyroid drugs had been taken for about 10.3 years on average by persistent Graves' disease patients in the clinical cohort. The study was registered as a clinical trial and conducted in China. A total of roughly 33 samples were covered by TCR sequencing, comprising approximately 13 persistent and around 20 newly diagnosed Graves' disease patients. Peripheral blood TCR sequencing and RNA sequencing compared persistent Graves' disease patients with newly diagnosed Graves' disease patients.

The CDR3 goes from the cysteine to the phenylalanine over 14 residues. Left in the record is the CDR3 DNA by itself, 42 bases read in frame from the first base. Trimming removed 4 bases from V and 7 bases from J; the gene matches leave 5 bases unexplained. The library was built by means of multiplex PCR. The run used an Illumina HiSeq 4000. CDR3 regions were amplified by Arm-PCR with iRepertoire HTBI primers to construct TCR beta libraries. PCR products were gel purified before sequencing. Per the source publication's procedure: Gene usage analysis of CDR3 amino acid clonotypes relied on the roughly 67 TRBV and fewer than 15 TRBJ segments identified across samples. COPE and FqMerger were used to merge the filtered high-quality paired reads into contigs. BLAST was used to align contigs to the IMGT TRBV, TRBD and TRBJ reference genes, and CDR3 was defined following IMGT. Clonotypes above 0.1% frequency were classified as highly expanded clones. Shannon entropy was used to measure repertoire diversity, and the Gini coefficient was used to measure V-J evenness. A clonotype was considered public if more than one individual shared it. TCRdb reran the public reads through fastp at Q25 and MiXCR, keeping productive beta chains. A single entry per CDR3 protein holds the most common genes and DNA from its merged rows. TCRdb's processing, not the study's, gives the V and J calls here. The sample table records about 310,000 distinct CDR3 sequences; 22% of these occur just once. The ten largest clones capture around three fifths of the sample.

This sample's time point label indicates: persistent/refractory GD, antithyroid drugs over 5 years with positive TRAb. RNA was extracted from PBMCs in TRIzol for both TCR sequencing and RNA sequencing. The diagnosis of Graves' disease was made according to American Thyroid Association guidelines. Patients for the study were recruited at an endocrinology department in Xi'an, China. Each patient gave about 9.1 milliliters of peripheral blood, collected in an EDTA anticoagulant tube. Ficoll Paque Plus density gradient separation was used to isolate PBMCs, and no additional T cell sorting was done. An Agilent 2100 Bioanalyzer and agarose gel were used to check RNA quality, and a NanoDrop 2000 was used to measure RNA concentration. What the work shows at the level of the full study, not this receptor alone: Lower TCR Shannon entropy and fewer highly expanded clones were observed in persistent Graves' disease patients than in newly diagnosed patients, which suggested clonal expansion. More public clonotypes were shared among persistent patients (approximately 3,000) than among newly diagnosed patients (966). Persistent disease showed preferential use of TRBV28, TRBJ1-2 and TRBJ2-5, whereas newly diagnosed disease favored TRBV20-1 and TRBJ2-1. The small sample size was acknowledged by the authors as a limitation that may reduce accuracy. The study examined only peripheral blood because the primary lesion, thyroid tissue, could not be accessed. Sequencing and analysis were restricted to the TCR beta chain.

The material sequenced was peripheral blood mononuclear cells (PBMCs), taken when the disease was refractory, from a patient treated with antithyroid drugs. This chain is built from TRBV12-3 or TRBV12-4 and TRBJ1-5; 9 central bases correspond to TRBD1. The clonotype was recovered from a female donor with Graves disease. The CDR3 protein sequence reads: CASSYGTGTQPQHF. At the DNA level, the sequence is TGTGCCAGCAGTTACGGGACAGGGACCCAGCCCCAGCATTTT.